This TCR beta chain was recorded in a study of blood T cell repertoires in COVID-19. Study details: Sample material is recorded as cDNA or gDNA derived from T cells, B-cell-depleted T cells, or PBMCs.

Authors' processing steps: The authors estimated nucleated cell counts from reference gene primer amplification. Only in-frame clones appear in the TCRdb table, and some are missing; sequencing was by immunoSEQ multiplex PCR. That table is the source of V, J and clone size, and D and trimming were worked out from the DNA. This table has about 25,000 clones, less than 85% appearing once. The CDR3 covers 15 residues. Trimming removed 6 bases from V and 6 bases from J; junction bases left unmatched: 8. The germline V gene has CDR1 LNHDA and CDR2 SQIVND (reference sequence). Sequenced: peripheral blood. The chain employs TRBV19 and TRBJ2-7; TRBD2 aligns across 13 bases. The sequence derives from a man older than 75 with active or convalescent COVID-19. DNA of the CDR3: TGTGCCAGTAGCGTTACTAGCGGGAGGGCTTTCGAGCAGTACTTC. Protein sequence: CASSVTSGRAFEQYF.